These 5 T cell receptor beta chains were all obtained from the same sample, sequenced in a study of technical replicates of blood from several donors. Measured with immunoSEQ multiplex PCR; TCRdb has only the in-frame clones, and not every one. The sample shows more than 90,000 clones, approximately 96% of them seen only once. The sequencing sample was made of T cells isolated from PBMCs. Receptors were obtained from a human donor in good health.

The gene calls are TRBV28 and TRBJ2-7, with a tentative D call TRBD1 (5 bases). Germline assignment: CDR1 MDHEN and CDR2 SYDVKM. This CDR3 has 18 amino acids. V lost 5 bases and J 0 bases, leaving 23 bases between the germline ends. CDR3 amino acids: CASSPRRAYTSSSYEQYF. In DNA form, the CDR3 reads TGTGCCAGCAGTCCCCGCAGGGCATATACCTCTAGCTCCTACGAGCAGTACTTC.

The chain links TRBV10-3 to TRBJ2-5; D possibly corresponds to TRBD1 (8 bases). This CDR3 region has 15 residues. Germline loops: CDR1 ENHRY, CDR2 SYGVKD. V lost 10 bases and J lost 1, with 19 bases in between. The CDR3 spells CATTDREGTQETQYF. In DNA, the CDR3 is TGTGCCACAACGGACAGGGAGGGGACCCAAGAGACCCAGTACTTC.

This clone was detected once. The chain has TRBV2 and TRBJ2-1; 7 bases line up with TRBD2. The CDR3 has 15 residues. V was pared by 8 bases and J by 2 bases, with 9 bases of the junction left unmatched. From germline, CDR1 is SNHLY and CDR2 FYNNEI. The CDR3 DNA follows: TGTGCCAGCGTAGAGCGGGGATTCGCCTACAATGAGCAGTTCTTC. Amino acid sequence: CASVERGFAYNEQFF.

This chain uses TRBV29-1 with TRBJ1-2; TRBD1 might be the D (5 bases). CDR1 is SQVTM and CDR2 is ANQGSEA in the germline V gene. V lost 7 bases to trimming and J lost 0 bases, with 24 bases between them. The CDR3 extends over 17 amino acids. For the CDR3, the DNA is TGCAGCGCTACAGATACAGGTGGGGTTCAAGCTAACTATGGCTACACCTTC. It encodes CSATDTGGVQANYGYTF.

This chain's CDR3 is CASSNDPKARENHNQPQHF. CDR3 nucleotides: TGTGCCAGCAGCAATGACCCCAAGGCCAGGGAAAATCACAATCAGCCCCAGCATTTT. This chain connects TRBV21-1 to TRBJ1-5; the DNA was not used to check the table's D call, TRBD1. TRBV21-1 is classified as a pseudogene. The CDR3 consists of 19 residues.